The 20 T cell receptor beta chains below all came from one sample that was sequenced in a study of blood T cell repertoires in COVID-19. Sequencing used immunoSEQ multiplex PCR; TCRdb keeps in-frame clones, though not all of them. This table holds around 190,000 clones, around 83% found once. Sequenced input: peripheral blood. These receptors were obtained from a woman aged 55-70 years with acute or convalescent COVID-19.

This chain links TRBV19 with TRBJ2-1; a weak D match, TRBD1 (5 bases). The CDR3 covers 14 residues. Germline V lookup: CDR1 LNHDA, CDR2 SQIVND (reference sequence). Trimming shortened V by 7 bases and J by 0 bases, and 10 bases separated the two germline ends. For the CDR3, the DNA is TGTGCCAGTATTCAGGGCGGCTCCTACAATGAGCAGTTCTTC. This translates into CASIQGGSYNEQFF.

This clone was counted a few times. The chain joins TRBV2 to TRBJ1-5, with 9 bases matching TRBD1. This CDR3 has 14 amino acids. J lost 7 bases, V lost 8 bases, and 9 bases had no gene match. The germline V gene has CDR1 SNHLY and CDR2 FYNNEI. CDR3 in amino acids: CASRTGGEGQPQHF. In DNA form, the CDR3 reads TGTGCCAGCCGTACAGGGGGCGAAGGACAGCCCCAGCATTTT.

A word on this clone: Other DNA sequences within the sample encode an identical CDR3. The chain joins TRBV30 to TRBJ1-2; the D is unclear. The germline V gene has CDR1 GTSNPN and CDR2 SVGIG (reference sequence). This CDR3 has 12 residues. The V end lost 3 bases, the J end lost 1 base, and 6 bases lay between the germline ends. CDR3 bases: TGTGCCTGGAGCAGCGATAACTATGGCTACACCTTC. Amino acid sequence: CAWSSDNYGYTF. Looking up the rest from reference TRBV30 and TRBJ1-2 gives the full variable domain: SQTIHQWPATLVQPVGSPLSLECTVEGTSNPNLYWYRQAAGRGLQLLFYSVGIGQISSEVPQNLSASRPQDRQFILSSKKLLLSDSGFYLCAWSSDNYGYTFGSGTRLTVV.

This chain connects TRBV10-3 to TRBJ2-1, with 9 bases aligning to TRBD2. This CDR3 is 15 amino acids long. J lost 4 bases, V lost 10 bases, and 11 bases had no gene match. The V gene's germline CDR1 is ENHRY and CDR2 SYGVKD. CDR3 residues: CATSLAGAGYNEQFF. DNA of the CDR3: TGTGCCACATCTTTAGCGGGAGCGGGGTACAATGAGCAGTTCTTC.

This clone occurred once. This chain joins TRBV6-6 and TRBJ2-7; TRBD2 matches at 9 bases. This CDR3 is built from 15 residues. In germline, CDR1 is MNHNY, CDR2 SVGAGI (reference sequence). The V segment lost 7 bases and the J segment 5 bases; nucleotides outside the gene matches: 12. The CDR3 nucleotides read TGTGCCAGCACTACAGGACTAGCGAAGGGTAACGAGCAGTACTTC. Amino acids: CASTTGLAKGNEQYF.

The chain joins TRBV29-1 to TRBJ2-7; no definite D call. The germline V gene has CDR1 SQVTM and CDR2 ANQGSEA. The CDR3 contains 12 residues. The V gene lost 4 bases and the J gene lost 6 bases, with 13 bases spanning the gap. This CDR3 is CSVAPSSIEQYF. The CDR3 region has the DNA TGCAGCGTTGCCCCCTCGAGTATCGAGCAGTACTTC.

The V and J genes are TRBV28 and TRBJ1-1; no clear D gene. The CDR3 is 12 amino acids. The ends were cut back, 4 bases at V and 2 bases at J, with 5 bases in the middle. CDR1 MDHEN and CDR2 SYDVKM come from the germline V gene. CDR3 DNA sequence: TGTGCCAGCAGTTCCCCAAACACTGAAGCTTTCTTT. Its translation is CASSSPNTEAFF.

V gene TRBV19 combines with J gene TRBJ1-3; TRBD1 matches at 7 bases. Germline V lookup: CDR1 LNHDA, CDR2 SQIVND (reference sequence). J gave up 1 base and V 6 bases, and 12 bases lay outside the gene matches. The CDR3 extends over 17 amino acids. CDR3 sequence reads: CASSLFRDSLSGNTIYF. Written as DNA, the CDR3 is TGTGCCAGTAGCCTTTTCCGGGACAGTCTGTCTGGAAACACCATATATTTT.

As DNA, the CDR3 is TGCGCCAGCAGCCCAGGGACAGTTTCCGAAAAACTGTTTTTT. This codes for CASSPGTVSEKLFF. V usage is TRBV5-1 and J usage is TRBJ1-4; TRBD1 matches at 7 bases. Losses at the gene ends were 4 bases for V and 8 bases for J; bases not matched to a gene: 8. Germline loops: CDR1 SGHRS, CDR2 YFSETQ. This CDR3 contains 14 residues.

The rearrangement links TRBV28 to TRBJ2-3; 11 bases are a match to TRBD2. This CDR3 has 16 amino acids. Per the germline V gene, CDR1 is MDHEN and CDR2 is SYDVKM. V dropped 3 bases and J dropped 1; count of bases not matched to a gene: 3. The CDR3 DNA is TGTGCCAGCAGTTTGGGACTAGCGGTCGGCACAGATACGCAGTATTTT. This gives the protein CASSLGLAVGTDTQYF.

The rearrangement uses TRBV28 and TRBJ1-2; 10 bases fit TRBD1. Unmatched junction bases numbered 7, after V lost 4 bases and J lost 8 bases. This CDR3 contains 14 residues. Germline V lookup: CDR1 MDHEN, CDR2 SYDVKM. The DNA of the CDR3 is TGTGCCAGCAGTTCGACAGGGGGCGCCAGGGGCTACACCTTC. It encodes CASSSTGGARGYTF.

This chain links TRBV7-9 with TRBJ1-2, with D uncertain. The CDR3 has 12 amino acids. CDR1 is SEHNR, CDR2 FQNEAQ, per germline (reference sequence). Trimming stripped 3 bases from V and 5 bases from J, with 7 bases between. DNA of the CDR3: TGTGCCAGCAGCTTCGGCGGGTATGGCTACACCTTC. Residues: CASSFGGYGYTF.

This clone has just a few counts. The gene calls are TRBV10-3 and TRBJ1-1; D is perhaps TRBD1 (5 bases). In germline, CDR1 is ENHRY, CDR2 SYGVKD. This CDR3 has 14 residues. V lost 2 bases, J lost 1 base, and 8 bases lay in between. DNA of the CDR3: TGTGCCATCAGTGAGGACAGCAAGAACACTGAAGCTTTCTTT. Its protein product is CAISEDSKNTEAFF.

The CDR3 region has the DNA TGTGCCTGGAGCCATTCTGGACACCTCGCCAATGAGCAGTTCTTC. This sequence encodes CAWSHSGHLANEQFF. This chain connects TRBV30 to TRBJ2-1; tentative D call: TRBD1 (5 bases). Trimming stripped 3 bases from V and 6 bases from J, with 18 bases between. The CDR3 has 15 residues. Germline V gene sequence: CDR1 GTSNPN, CDR2 SVGIG (reference sequence).

This chain uses TRBV4-1 with TRBJ2-3, with D possibly matching TRBD2 (6 bases). V was pared by 1 base and J by 1 base, with 6 bases between. The CDR3 is 14 residues long. CDR1 and CDR2 (germline): MGHRA, YSYEKL. CDR3 loop: CASSQAGGTDTQYF. The CDR3 region has the DNA TGCGCCAGCAGCCAAGCGGGGGGCACAGATACGCAGTATTTT.

V and J are TRBV5-1 and TRBJ2-1; 7 nucleotides agree with TRBD2. The CDR3 is 15 amino acids. The V gene's germline CDR1 is SGHRS and CDR2 YFSETQ. With V trimmed by 2 bases and J by 6 bases, 8 bases remained unmatched. The CDR3 DNA reads as TGCGCCAGCAGCTTTGGTGGCGGGAGAGGCAATGAGCAGTTCTTC. Its translation: CASSFGGGRGNEQFF.

The V and J genes are TRBV12-3 or TRBV12-4 and TRBJ1-1; D may be TRBD1 (5 bases). The V end lost 6 bases, the J end lost 11 bases, and 16 bases lay between the germline ends. The CDR3 length is 12 residues. This CDR3 reads CASSGSGSGAFF. The CDR3 DNA reads as TGTGCCAGCAGCGGATCAGGGTCAGGTGCTTTCTTT.

The V and J genes are TRBV6-1 and TRBJ1-2; TRBD1 matches 8 bases. The CDR3 is 16 amino acids. Looked up from germline, CDR1 is MNHNS and CDR2 is SASEGT. With 2 bases clipped from V and 5 bases from J, the junction kept 10 bases outside the gene matches. CDR3 nucleotide sequence: TGTGCCAGCAGTGAAACCCACCGGACAGGGCGTTATGGCTACACCTTC. Its translation: CASSETHRTGRYGYTF.

The chain combines TRBV28 with TRBJ1-1; D perhaps matches TRBD1 (5 bases). The CDR3 runs 15 residues. Germline CDR1 and CDR2: MDHEN and SYDVKM. V lost 4 bases to trimming and J lost 4 bases, with 16 bases between them. This CDR3 reads CASSSPPPGGTEAFF. CDR3 sequence (DNA): TGTGCCAGCAGTTCCCCTCCCCCGGGGGGCACTGAAGCTTTCTTT.

This chain joins TRBV6-1 and TRBJ2-4; 8 bases map to TRBD2. The CDR3 totals 18 residues. The V and J ends lost 3 bases and 4 bases, in that order; junction bases with no gene match: 14. CDR1 MNHNS and CDR2 SASEGT come from the germline V gene. The CDR3 DNA reads as TGTGCCAGCAGTGACCCAGCGGGGGAGGATTTCGATAAAAACATTCAGTACTTC. This gives the protein CASSDPAGEDFDKNIQYF.